This T cell receptor (beta chain) emerged from a study of OX40 agonist ivuxolimab in advanced cancers. Whole-study context: Treatment of patients was with ivuxolimab, an agonistic anti-OX40 (CD134) antibody. Past anti-PD-1, anti-PD-L1 or anti-CTLA-4 therapy was accepted, and approximately 40% had received some.

Details on this clone: Its specificity is unknown.

Germline values: CDR1 SGHTA, CDR2 FQGNSA. V lost 1 base, J lost 5 bases, and 11 bases lay in between. The CDR3 sequence is 14 residues long. Study-level findings and limits: Expanded clones were, on average, more numerous in CD8+ T cells than in CD4+.

This table comes from immunoSEQ multiplex PCR, and its TCRdb copy is limited to in-frame clones, with some not included. Of approximately 86,000 clones listed, 70% to 90% were seen once; the top ten hold approximately 6.5%. The chain joins TRBV7-2 to TRBJ1-1; TRBD1 might be the D (5 bases). The source is an adult with an advanced solid tumor such as melanoma, head and neck, liver or kidney cancer. Specimen: CD4+ or CD8+ T cells sorted from blood, collected in a trial of the OX40 agonist ivuxolimab. The CDR3 DNA reads as TGTGCCAGCAGCTTAGTGGGGGACCCGACTGAAGCTTTCTTT. This gives the protein CASSLVGDPTEAFF.